This T cell receptor (beta chain) appears in the sequencing data of a study of shared clonotypes between healthy human individuals. For the study at large: CD8 memory received one plate per donor, CD8 naive two, CD4 memory three and CD4 naive three.

The sorted-subset replicate PCRs were given about 200 ng DNA, which is some 29,000 T cell genomes. Assay: immunoSEQ multiplex PCR; the TCRdb copy retains only in-frame clones and omits some. The sample has over a million clones; approximately 80% are singletons. CDR1 and CDR2 (germline): MDHEN, SYDVKM. This CDR3 contains 13 residues. V gave up 11 bases and J gave up 0 bases, with 14 bases separating them. This clone was seen a single time. This TCR came from a man between 18 and 35 years old in good health. Some clones in this sample may be carry-over from other donors' samples. The sequenced sample consisted of memory CD4+ T cells from PBMCs. The subset: CD45RA-negative fraction. The chain employs TRBV28 and TRBJ2-7; D is ambiguous. The CDR3 DNA follows: TGTGCCGTTACCGGTTCCTACTCCTACGAGCAGTACTTC. Translating gives CAVTGSYSYEQYF. Full variable domain (missing parts from reference TRBV28 and TRBJ2-7): DVKVTQSSRYLVKRTGEKVFLECVQDMDHENMFWYRQDPGLGLRLIYFSYDVKMKEKGDIPEGYSVSREKKERFSLILESASTNQTSMYLCAVTGSYSYEQYFGPGTRLTVT.